This entry concerns a single T cell receptor (beta chain). No antigen is known for it. Individual cDNA molecules each received unique molecular identifiers attached to them. One entry per CDR3 protein, called by TCRdb with MiXCR from the 5' RACE reads. This sample has approximately 97,000 distinct CDR3 sequences, with 9.5% to 11% found just once. This entry comes from a study of early T cells in non-severe SARS-CoV-2 infection. Overall study: RNA in bulk from unsorted whole blood was sequenced, and chains were unpaired. Study findings and constraints: VDJdb-based annotation leaned toward anti-spike CD8 responses and missed private and CD4 specificities.

The CDR3 has 13 amino acids. The V gene's germline CDR1 is SEHNR and CDR2 FQNEAQ (reference sequence). V was shortened by 5 bases and J by 1 base, with 7 bases between the two germline ends. The source was whole blood, collected at baseline. The rearrangement uses TRBV7-9 and TRBJ2-3, with no clear D. The TCR originated in an adult who was a healthcare worker with PCR-confirmed SARS-CoV-2 infection or an uninfected control (not recorded which). DNA of the CDR3: TGTGCCAGCAGCCCTTTCGGCACAGATACGCAGTATTTT. Its translation: CASSPFGTDTQYF.